The clone carrying this TCR beta chain appeared a single time. This sample was included in a study of blood T cell repertoires in COVID-19. Clones were read by immunoSEQ multiplex PCR, and TCRdb kept only the in-frame ones, dropping some. The sample contains under 85,000 clones, about four fifths of which appear only once. The germline V gene encodes CDR1 GTSNPN and CDR2 SVGIG (reference sequence). The V end lost 4 bases, the J end lost 3 bases, and 10 bases lay between the germline ends. This CDR3 comprises 13 residues. Sample: peripheral blood. The chain links TRBV30 to TRBJ1-3, with a possible D match to TRBD1 (5 bases). The sequence derives from a middle-aged man with acute or convalescent COVID-19. The CDR3 spells CAWTQGFGNTIYF. The CDR3 DNA reads TGTGCCTGGACCCAGGGTTTTGGAAACACCATATATTTT.